A single T cell receptor beta chain is shown here with its context. The CDR3 is 15 residues long. The germline V gene encodes CDR1 MNHEY and CDR2 SMNVEV (reference sequence). V was shortened by 5 bases and J by 7 bases, with 20 bases between the two germline ends. These data belong to a study of blood T cell repertoires in COVID-19. For the study at large: Sites across the United States, Italy and Spain contributed samples from acute and convalescent COVID-19. From T cells, B-cell-depleted T cells, or PBMCs came the material, which was cDNA or gDNA.

In Seattle, patients joined the study during active infection and were tracked longitudinally. Authors' methods: Estimation of nucleated cell counts was performed using reference gene primer amplification. Sequencing was performed with immunoSEQ multiplex PCR; in TCRdb, only in-frame clones are kept and a portion is missing. Clone size and V and J calls were adopted from that table, with D and trimming inferred from the DNA. The sample holds approximately 150,000 clones, 88% seen once. J is TRBJ1-2 and V is TRBV27; possibly TRBD1 for D (6 bases). Sequenced material: peripheral blood. This TCR came from a human donor with COVID-19, enrolled during active disease. The donor label of this sample is uncertain. The CDR3 is CASSPALGGVAGYTF. The CDR3 bases are TGTGCCAGCAGTCCCGCGTTAGGGGGTGTGGCTGGCTACACCTTC.